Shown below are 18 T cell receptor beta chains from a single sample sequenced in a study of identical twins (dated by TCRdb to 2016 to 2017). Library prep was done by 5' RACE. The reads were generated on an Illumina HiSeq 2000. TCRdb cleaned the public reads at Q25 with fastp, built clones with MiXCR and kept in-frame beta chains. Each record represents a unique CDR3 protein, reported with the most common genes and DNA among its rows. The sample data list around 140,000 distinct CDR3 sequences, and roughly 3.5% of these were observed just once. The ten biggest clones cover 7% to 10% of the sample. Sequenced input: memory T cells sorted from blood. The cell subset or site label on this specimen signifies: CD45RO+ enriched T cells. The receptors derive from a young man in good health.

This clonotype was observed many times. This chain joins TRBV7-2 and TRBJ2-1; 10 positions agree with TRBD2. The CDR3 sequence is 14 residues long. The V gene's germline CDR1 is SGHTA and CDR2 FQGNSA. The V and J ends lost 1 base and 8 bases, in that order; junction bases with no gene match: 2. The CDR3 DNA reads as TGTGCCAGCAGCTTAGTCACTAGCGGGGATGAGCAGTTCTTC. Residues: CASSLVTSGDEQFF.

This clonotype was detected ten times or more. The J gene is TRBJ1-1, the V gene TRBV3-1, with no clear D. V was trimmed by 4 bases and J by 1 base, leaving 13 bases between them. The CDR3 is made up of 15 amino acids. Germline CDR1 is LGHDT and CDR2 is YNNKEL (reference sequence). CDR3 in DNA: TGTGCCAGCAGCCCGGACGGCAGATCGAACACTGAAGCTTTCTTT. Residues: CASSPDGRSNTEAFF.

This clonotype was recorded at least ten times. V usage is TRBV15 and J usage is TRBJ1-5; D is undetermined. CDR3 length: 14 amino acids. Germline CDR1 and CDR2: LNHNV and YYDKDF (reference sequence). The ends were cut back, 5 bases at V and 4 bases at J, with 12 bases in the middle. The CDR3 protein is CATSPELGNQPQHF. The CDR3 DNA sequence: TGTGCCACCAGCCCAGAATTGGGGAATCAGCCCCAGCATTTT.

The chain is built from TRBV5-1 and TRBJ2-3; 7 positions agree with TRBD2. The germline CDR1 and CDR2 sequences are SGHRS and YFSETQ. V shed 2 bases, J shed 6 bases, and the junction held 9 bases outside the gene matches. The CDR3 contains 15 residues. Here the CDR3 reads CASSFGAGAGDTQYF. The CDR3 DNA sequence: TGCGCCAGCAGCTTTGGCGCGGGAGCTGGCGATACGCAGTATTTT.

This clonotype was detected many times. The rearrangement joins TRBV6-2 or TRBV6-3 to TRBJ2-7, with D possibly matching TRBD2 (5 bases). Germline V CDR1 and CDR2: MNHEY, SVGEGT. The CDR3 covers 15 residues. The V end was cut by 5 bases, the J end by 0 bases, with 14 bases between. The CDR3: CASSREAEPSYEQYF. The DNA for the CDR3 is TGTGCCAGCAGTAGGGAAGCGGAGCCCTCCTACGAGCAGTACTTC.

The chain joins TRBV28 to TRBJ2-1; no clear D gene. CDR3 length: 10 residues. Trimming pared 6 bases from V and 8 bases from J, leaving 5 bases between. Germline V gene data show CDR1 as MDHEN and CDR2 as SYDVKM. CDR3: CASRGYEQFF. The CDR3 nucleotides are TGTGCCAGCAGGGGGTATGAGCAGTTCTTC.

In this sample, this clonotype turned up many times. The CDR3 spells CASSLGLAGRSGNEQFF. The CDR3 DNA reads as TGTGCCAGCAGCCTAGGACTAGCGGGCCGCTCGGGGAATGAGCAGTTCTTC. The genes are TRBV7-6 and TRBJ2-1; TRBD2 matches 11 bases. Germline lookup yields CDR1 SGHVS and CDR2 FNYEAQ. This CDR3 has 17 amino acids. The junction had 13 bases not matched to a gene; V was cut back by 5 bases and J by 7 bases.

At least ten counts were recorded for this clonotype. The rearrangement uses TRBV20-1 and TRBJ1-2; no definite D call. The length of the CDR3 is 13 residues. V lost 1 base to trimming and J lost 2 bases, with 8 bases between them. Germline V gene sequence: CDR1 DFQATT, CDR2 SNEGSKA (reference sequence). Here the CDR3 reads CSARGTANYGYTF. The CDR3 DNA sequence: TGCAGTGCTAGAGGTACAGCAAACTATGGCTACACCTTC.

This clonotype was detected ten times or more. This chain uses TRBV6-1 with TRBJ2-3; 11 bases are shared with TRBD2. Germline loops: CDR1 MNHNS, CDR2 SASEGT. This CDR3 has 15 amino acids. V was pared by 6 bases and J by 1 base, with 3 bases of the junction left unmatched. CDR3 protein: CASRGTSGGTDTQYF. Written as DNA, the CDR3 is TGTGCCAGCAGGGGGACTAGCGGAGGCACAGATACGCAGTATTTT.

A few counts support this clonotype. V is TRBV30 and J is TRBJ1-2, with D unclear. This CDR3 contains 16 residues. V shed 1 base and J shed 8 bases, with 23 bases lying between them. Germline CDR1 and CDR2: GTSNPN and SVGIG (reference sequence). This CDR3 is CAWSAQTMRGSGGYTF. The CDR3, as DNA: TGTGCCTGGAGTGCACAAACCATGCGGGGTAGCGGGGGCTACACCTTC.

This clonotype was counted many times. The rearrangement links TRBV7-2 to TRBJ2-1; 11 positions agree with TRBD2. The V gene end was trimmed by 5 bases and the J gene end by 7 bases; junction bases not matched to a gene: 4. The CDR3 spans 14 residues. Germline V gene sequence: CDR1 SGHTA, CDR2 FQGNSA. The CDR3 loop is CASSPSSGRNEQFF. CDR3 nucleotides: TGTGCCAGCAGCCCGTCTAGCGGGAGGAATGAGCAGTTCTTC.

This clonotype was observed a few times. CDR3 coding DNA: TGCAGTGCGGGGGACAAAGAGAATTCACCCCTCCACTTT. Protein product: CSAGDKENSPLHF. The chain uses TRBV20-1 and TRBJ1-6; possibly TRBD1 for D (6 bases). The CDR3 spans 13 residues. The ends were cut back, 6 bases at V and 7 bases at J, with 13 bases in the middle. Germline lookup yields CDR1 DFQATT and CDR2 SNEGSKA (reference sequence).

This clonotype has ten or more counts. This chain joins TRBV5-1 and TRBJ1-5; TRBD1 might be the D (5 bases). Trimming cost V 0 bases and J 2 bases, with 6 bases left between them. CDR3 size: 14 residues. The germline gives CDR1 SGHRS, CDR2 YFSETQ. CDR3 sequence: CASSLVGGNQPQHF. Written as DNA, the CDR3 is TGCGCCAGCAGCTTGGTGGGGGGCAATCAGCCCCAGCATTTT.

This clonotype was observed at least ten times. This chain's CDR3 is CASSQGLARKNEQFF. The CDR3 nucleotides read TGCGCCAGCAGCCAGGGACTAGCGAGAAAAAATGAGCAGTTCTTC. V gene TRBV4-1 combines with J gene TRBJ2-1; 10 nucleotides align to TRBD2. The CDR3 contains 15 residues. Germline trimming cut 3 bases from V and 7 bases from J; bases unmatched to any gene: 6. From germline, CDR1 is MGHRA and CDR2 YSYEKL.

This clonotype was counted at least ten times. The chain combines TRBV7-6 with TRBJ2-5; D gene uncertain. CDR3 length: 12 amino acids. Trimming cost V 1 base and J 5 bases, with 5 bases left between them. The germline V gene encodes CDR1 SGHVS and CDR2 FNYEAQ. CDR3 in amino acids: CASSLGVETQYF. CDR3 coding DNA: TGTGCCAGCAGCTTAGGTGTGGAGACCCAGTACTTC.

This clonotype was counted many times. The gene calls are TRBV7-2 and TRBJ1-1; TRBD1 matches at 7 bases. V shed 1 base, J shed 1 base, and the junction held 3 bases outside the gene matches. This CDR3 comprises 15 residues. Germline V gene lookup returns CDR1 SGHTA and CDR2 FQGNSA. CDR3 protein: CASSLDNRGNTEAFF. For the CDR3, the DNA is TGTGCCAGCAGCTTAGATAACAGGGGGAACACTGAAGCTTTCTTT. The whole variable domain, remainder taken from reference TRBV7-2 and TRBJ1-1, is GAGVSQSPSNKVTEKGKDVELRCDPISGHTALYWYRQSLGQGLEFLIYFQGNSAPDKSGLPSDRFSAERTGGSVSTLTIQRTQQEDSAVYLCASSLDNRGNTEAFFGQGTRLTVV.

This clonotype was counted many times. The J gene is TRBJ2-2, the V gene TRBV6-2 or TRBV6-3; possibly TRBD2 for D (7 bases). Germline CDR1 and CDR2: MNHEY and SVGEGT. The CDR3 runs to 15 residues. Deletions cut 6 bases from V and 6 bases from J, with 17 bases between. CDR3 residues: CASRGGGEVSGELFF. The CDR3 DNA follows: TGTGCCAGCAGAGGGGGGGGAGAGGTCTCCGGGGAGCTGTTTTTT.

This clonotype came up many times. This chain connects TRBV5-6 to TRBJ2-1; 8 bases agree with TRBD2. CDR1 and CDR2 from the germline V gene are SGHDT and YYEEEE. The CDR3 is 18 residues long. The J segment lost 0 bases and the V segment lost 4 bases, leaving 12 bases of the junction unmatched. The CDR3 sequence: CASSGGLEKYSSYNEQFF. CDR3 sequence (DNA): TGTGCCAGCAGCGGGGGACTAGAAAAGTATAGCTCCTACAATGAGCAGTTCTTC.